The text below deals with one TCR beta chain. Its specificity is not known. TCRdb's table, derived via immunoSEQ multiplex PCR, lists solely in-frame clones and lacks some. The data hold some 80,000 clones, with 85% to 95% observed a single time. The sample belongs to a study of cytomegalovirus exposure and HLA in healthy donors. Study-level results: Cytomegalovirus association was listed for 150 to 200 TCR beta chains. Diagnosis of cytomegalovirus status made by the classifier reportedly showed high specificity and sensitivity.

The junction had 10 bases not matched to a gene; V was cut back by 0 bases and J by 7 bases. This CDR3 is built from 16 residues. Per germline, CDR1 SGDLS and CDR2 YYNGEE. This TCR was recovered from a woman aged 18-29 years in good health and CMV-seronegative. The sequenced sample consisted of PBMCs. V and J are TRBV9 and TRBJ2-1, with TRBD1 identical over 7 bases. The CDR3 DNA is TGTGCCAGCAGCGTAGGTCTGAACAGGGGCGGAAATGAGCAGTTCTTC. It yields the protein CASSVGLNRGGNEQFF.